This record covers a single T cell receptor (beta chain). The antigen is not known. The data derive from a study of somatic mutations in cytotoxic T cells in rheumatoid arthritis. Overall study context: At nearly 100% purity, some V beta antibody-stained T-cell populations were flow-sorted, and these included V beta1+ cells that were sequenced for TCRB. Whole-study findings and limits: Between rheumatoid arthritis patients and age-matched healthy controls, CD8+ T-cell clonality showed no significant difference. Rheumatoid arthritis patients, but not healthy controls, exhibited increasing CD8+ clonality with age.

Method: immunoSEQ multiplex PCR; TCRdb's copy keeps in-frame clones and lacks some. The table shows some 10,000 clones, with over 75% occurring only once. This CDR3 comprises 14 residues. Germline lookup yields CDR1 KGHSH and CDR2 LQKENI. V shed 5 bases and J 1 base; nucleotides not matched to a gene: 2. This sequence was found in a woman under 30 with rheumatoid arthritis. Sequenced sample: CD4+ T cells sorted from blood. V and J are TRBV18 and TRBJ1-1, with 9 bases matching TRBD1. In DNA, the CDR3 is TGTGCCAGCTCATTGGGACAGGGGAACACTGAAGCTTTCTTT. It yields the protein CASSLGQGNTEAFF.